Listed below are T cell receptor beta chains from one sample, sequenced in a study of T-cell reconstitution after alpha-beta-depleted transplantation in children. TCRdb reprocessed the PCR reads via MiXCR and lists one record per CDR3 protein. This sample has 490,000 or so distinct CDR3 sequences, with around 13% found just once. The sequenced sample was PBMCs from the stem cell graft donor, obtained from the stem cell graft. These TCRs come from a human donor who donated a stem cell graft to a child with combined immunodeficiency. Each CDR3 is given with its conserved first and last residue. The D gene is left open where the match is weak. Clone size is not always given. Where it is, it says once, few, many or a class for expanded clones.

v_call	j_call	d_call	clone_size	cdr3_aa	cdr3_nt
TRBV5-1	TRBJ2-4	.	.	CASSPRTGSKNIQYF	TGCGCCAGCAGCCCAAGAACAGGGTCGAAAAACATTCAGTACTTC
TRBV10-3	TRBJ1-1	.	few	CAISESPYGDRPLKF	TGTGCCATCAGTGAGTCCCCTTACGGAGACAGGCCCCTTAAGTTT
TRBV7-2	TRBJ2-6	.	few	CASSSGTAGANVLTF	TGTGCCAGCAGCTCGGGGACCGCCGGGGCCAACGTCCTGACTTTC
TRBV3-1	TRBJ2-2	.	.	CASSLPVGELFF	TGTGCCAGCAGCCTCCCGGTGGGGGAGCTGTTTTTT
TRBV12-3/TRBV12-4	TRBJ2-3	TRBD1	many	CASSLGQDRGSQHTQYF	TGTGCCAGCAGTTTAGGACAGGACAGGGGATCACAACATACGCAGTATTTT
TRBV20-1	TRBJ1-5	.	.	CSARQGPNQPQHF	TGCAGTGCTAGGCAGGGTCCCAATCAGCCCCAGCATTTT
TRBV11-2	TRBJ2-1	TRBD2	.	CASSLRTSVYNEQFF	TGTGCCAGCAGCTTAAGAACTAGCGTCTACAATGAGCAGTTCTTC
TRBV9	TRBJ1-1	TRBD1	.	CASRWGQGDMNTEAFF	TGTGCCAGCCGGTGGGGGCAGGGGGACATGAACACTGAAGCTTTCTTT
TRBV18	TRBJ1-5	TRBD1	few	CASSLGQMSNQPQHF	TGTGCCAGCTCACTGGGACAGATGAGCAATCAGCCCCAGCATTTT
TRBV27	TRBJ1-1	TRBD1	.	CASSFPGQIPFF	TGTGCCAGCAGTTTCCCGGGACAGATCCCTTTCTTT
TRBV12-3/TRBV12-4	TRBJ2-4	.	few	CASSEGPVGNIQYF	TGTGCCAGCAGTGAAGGACCGGTGGGCAACATTCAGTACTTC
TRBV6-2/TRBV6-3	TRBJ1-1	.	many	CASSYTPWGRINLMNTEAFF	TGTGCCAGCAGTTACACGCCCTGGGGACGGATCAATCTCATGAACACTGAAGCTTTCTTT
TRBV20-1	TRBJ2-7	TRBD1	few	CSARETGYEQYF	TGCAGTGCTAGAGAGACAGGGTACGAGCAGTACTTC
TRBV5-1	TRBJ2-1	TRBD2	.	CASSLTGTRVQDEQFF	TGCGCCAGCAGCTTGACCGGGACTAGAGTTCAGGATGAGCAGTTCTTC
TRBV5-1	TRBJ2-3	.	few	CASRQGTDTQYF	TGCGCCAGCCGGCAGGGGACAGATACGCAGTATTTT
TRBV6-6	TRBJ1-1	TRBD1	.	CASSDRVTEAFF	TGTGCCAGCAGCGACAGGGTTACTGAAGCTTTCTTT